This T cell receptor beta chain was recorded in a study of blood T cells in healthy people across ages (dated by TCRdb to 2014 to 2015). About the investigation overall: In model experiments, template switching captured roughly one uniquely barcoded TCR beta cDNA molecule for every two T cells. To track age-related changes in TCR beta repertoire diversity, the study relied on deep sequencing normalized with unique cDNA molecular identifiers. Donors were grouped into four age groups: young (average 16 years), middle-aged (39), aged (about 60) and long-lived (about 90). Donors of different ages were randomly distributed across sequencing lanes to avoid experimental bias. The study analyzed two additional independent replicas of 1 million unique cDNA reads from the same blood draw for two donors, one aged 18 to 29 and one aged 80 or older. General conclusions and limits of the study: A strong correlation was found between observed TCR beta diversity and the percentage of naive T cells measured by flow cytometry. Because profiling used bulk unsorted PBMCs, naive and antigen-experienced compartments could not be compared conclusively. Estimates of total diversity from one million sequenced T cells were regarded as lower bounds and underestimates. As age increased, observed TCR beta diversity per million T cells dropped in a roughly linear way, and a significant reduction was already evident by age roughly 40. The long-lived group showed more naive CD4+ T cells, fewer expanded clones and increased TCR diversity than the aged group, suggesting age selection. Because the CMV infection status of the donors was unknown, age-related changes in expanded clonotypes may potentially have been confounded.

The library was produced with 5' RACE. Instrument on record: Illumina HiSeq 2500. The second PCR ran for roughly 7 to 11 cycles and used a J-beta primer mix along with a sample-barcoded 5' primer. Each TCR beta cDNA molecule received a unique molecular identifier from a template-switch 5' adaptor carrying 12 random nucleotides. Each sample yielded at least 3 million CDR3-containing paired-end reads. All of the RNA was converted into first-strand cDNA using the Mint cDNA synthesis kit, with a TRBC-specific oligonucleotide serving as the primer. All cDNA was treated with uracil-DNA glycosylase and then went through a first 18-cycle PCR with the universal primers M1SS and BC2_uni_R. On the study's bioinformatics: For normalization, 1 million high-quality reads were randomly selected from each sample, with every read carrying a distinct molecular identifier. Instead of being binned into consensus sequences, reads with shared molecular identifiers were discarded. MiTCR, run with a Q25 quality threshold and the strictest error-elimination algorithm, handled CDR3 identification, clonotype clustering and error correction. A nonparametric unseen species model with Euler transformation was used to estimate lower-bound total TCR beta diversity. The public reads were reprocessed in TCRdb via fastp at Q25 and MiXCR, keeping in-frame beta chains. Each entry is one CDR3 protein sequence, shown with its most common DNA and genes. TCRdb's processing, not the authors' own work, is the source of the V and J calls. This sample lists approximately 900,000 distinct CDR3 sequences; roughly 50% were detected once. The ten biggest clones cover 13% of the sample.

The CDR3, cysteine through phenylalanine, is 14 amino acids long. The read is trimmed to its CDR3 DNA, 42 bases read in frame from base 1. V sheds 8 bases and J sheds 0 bases, leaving 10 bases between their ends. CDR1 and CDR2 are drawn from the germline V gene (reference sequence): SEHNR, FQNEAQ. Donors were a few dozen systemically healthy Caucasian individuals from Russia aged roughly 6 to 90 years. Each donor gave ten milliliters of peripheral blood, drawn into EDTA-treated Vacutainer tubes. Ficoll-Paque density-gradient centrifugation was used to isolate PBMCs, with at least 6 million per sample. Trizol reagent was used to extract total RNA from the PBMCs, yielding at least 5 micrograms per sample. The percentages of naive CD45RAhigh/CD27high T cells were determined by flow cytometry on a PBMC aliquot from every donor. For this clonotype: Its antigen has not been determined. No base qualities exist here, and no much larger clone lies one base off it.

This receptor was identified in a man aged 25 to 40 in good health. Rearrangement joined TRBV7-9 to TRBJ1-4, with the D gene not clear enough to name. Sequenced: blood. The DNA reads TGTGCCAGCGCTGCACAAGCAACTAATGAAAAACTGTTTTTT. Its translation reads: CASAAQATNEKLFF.